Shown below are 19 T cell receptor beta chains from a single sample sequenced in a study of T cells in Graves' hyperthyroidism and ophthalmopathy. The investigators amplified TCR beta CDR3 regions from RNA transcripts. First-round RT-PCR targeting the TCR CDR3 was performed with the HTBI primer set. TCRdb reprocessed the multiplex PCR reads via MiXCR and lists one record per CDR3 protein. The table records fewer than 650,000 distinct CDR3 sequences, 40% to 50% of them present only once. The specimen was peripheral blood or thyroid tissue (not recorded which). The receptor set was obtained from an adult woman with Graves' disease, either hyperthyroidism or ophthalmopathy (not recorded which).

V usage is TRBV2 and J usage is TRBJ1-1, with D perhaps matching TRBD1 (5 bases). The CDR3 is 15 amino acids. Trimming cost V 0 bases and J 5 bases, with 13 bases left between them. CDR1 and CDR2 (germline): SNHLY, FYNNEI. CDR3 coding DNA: TGTGCCAGCAGTGAAGCGGGGGGACTTGGAACTGAAGCTTTCTTT. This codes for CASSEAGGLGTEAFF.

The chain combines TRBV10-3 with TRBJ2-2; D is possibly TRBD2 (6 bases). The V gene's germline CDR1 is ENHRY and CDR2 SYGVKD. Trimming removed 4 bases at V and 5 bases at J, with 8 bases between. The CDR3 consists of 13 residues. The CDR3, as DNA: TGTGCCATCAGTGCACGGGGGACCGGGGAGCTGTTTTTT. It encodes CAISARGTGELFF.

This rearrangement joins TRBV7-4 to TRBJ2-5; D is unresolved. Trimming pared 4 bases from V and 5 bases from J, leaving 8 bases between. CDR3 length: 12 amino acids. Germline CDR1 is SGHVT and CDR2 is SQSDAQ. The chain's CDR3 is CASSSAVETQYF. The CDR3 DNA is TGTGCCAGCAGCTCGGCTGTGGAGACCCAGTACTTC.

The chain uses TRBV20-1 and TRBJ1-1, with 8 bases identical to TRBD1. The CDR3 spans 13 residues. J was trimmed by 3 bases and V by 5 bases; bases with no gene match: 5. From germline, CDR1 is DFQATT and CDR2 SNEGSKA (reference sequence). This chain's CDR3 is CSALTGVYTEAFF. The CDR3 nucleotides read TGCAGTGCTTTGACAGGGGTGTACACTGAAGCTTTCTTT.

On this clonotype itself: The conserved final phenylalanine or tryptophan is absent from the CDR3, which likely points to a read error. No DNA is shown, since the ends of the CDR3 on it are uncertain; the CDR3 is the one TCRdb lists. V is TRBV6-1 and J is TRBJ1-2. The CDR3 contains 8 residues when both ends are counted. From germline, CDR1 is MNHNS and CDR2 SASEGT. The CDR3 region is CASRSDVA.

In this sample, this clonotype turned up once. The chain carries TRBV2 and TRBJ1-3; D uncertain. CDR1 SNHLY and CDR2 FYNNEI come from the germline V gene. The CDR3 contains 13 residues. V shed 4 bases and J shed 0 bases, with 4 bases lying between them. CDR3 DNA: TGTGCCAGCAGTGGTTACTCTGGAAACACCATATATTTT. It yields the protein CASSGYSGNTIYF. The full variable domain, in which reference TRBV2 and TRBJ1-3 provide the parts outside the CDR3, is EPEVTQTPSHQVTQMGQEVILRCVPISNHLYFYWYRQILGQKVEFLVSFYNNEISEKSEIFDDQFSVERPDGSNFTLKIRSTKLEDSAMYFCASSGYSGNTIYFGEGSWLTVV.

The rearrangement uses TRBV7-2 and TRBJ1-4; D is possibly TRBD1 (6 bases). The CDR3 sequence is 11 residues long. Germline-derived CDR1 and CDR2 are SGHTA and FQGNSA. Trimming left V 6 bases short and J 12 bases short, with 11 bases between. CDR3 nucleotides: TGTGCCAGCAGTCCAGGGGAGGAACTGTTTTTT. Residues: CASSPGEELFF.

The CDR3 DNA sequence: TGCAGCGCAGGACAGGGTAATCAGCCCCAGCATTTT. Its translation is CSAGQGNQPQHF. The V and J genes are TRBV20-1 and TRBJ1-5, with TRBD1 matching 8 bases. This CDR3 is 12 amino acids long. Germline lookup yields CDR1 DFQATT and CDR2 SNEGSKA (reference sequence).

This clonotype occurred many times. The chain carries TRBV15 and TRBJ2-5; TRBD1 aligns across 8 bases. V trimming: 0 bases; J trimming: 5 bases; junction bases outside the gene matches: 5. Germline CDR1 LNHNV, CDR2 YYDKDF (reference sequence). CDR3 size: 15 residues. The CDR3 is CATSRDLQGGETQYF. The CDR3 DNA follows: TGTGCCACCAGCAGAGATTTACAGGGGGGCGAGACCCAGTACTTC.

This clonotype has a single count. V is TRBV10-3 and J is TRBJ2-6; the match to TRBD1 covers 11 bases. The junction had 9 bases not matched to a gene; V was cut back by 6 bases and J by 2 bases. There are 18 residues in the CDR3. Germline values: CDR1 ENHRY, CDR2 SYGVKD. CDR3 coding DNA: TGTGCCATCAGCGTTGGGACAGGGGGAATGACTGGGGCCAACGTCCTGACTTTC. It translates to CAISVGTGGMTGANVLTF.

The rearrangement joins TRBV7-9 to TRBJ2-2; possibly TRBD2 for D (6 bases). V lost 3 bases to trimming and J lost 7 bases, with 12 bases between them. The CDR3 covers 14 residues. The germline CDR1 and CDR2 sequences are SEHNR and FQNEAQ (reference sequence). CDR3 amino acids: CASSFDPEGGELFF. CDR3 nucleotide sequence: TGTGCCAGCAGCTTCGATCCGGAGGGCGGGGAGCTGTTTTTT.

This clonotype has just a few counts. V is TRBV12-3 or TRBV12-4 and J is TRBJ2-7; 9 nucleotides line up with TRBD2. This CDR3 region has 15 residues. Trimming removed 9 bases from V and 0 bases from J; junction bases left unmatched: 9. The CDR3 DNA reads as TGTGCCAGTAGTATCCGGACTAGCGCCTCCTACGAGCAGTACTTC. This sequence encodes CASSIRTSASYEQYF.

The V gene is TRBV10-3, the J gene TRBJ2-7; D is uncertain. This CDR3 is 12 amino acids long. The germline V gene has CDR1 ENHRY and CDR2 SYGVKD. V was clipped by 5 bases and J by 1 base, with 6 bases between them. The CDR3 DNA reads TGTGCCATCAGTTCCAGGTCCTACGAGCAGTACTTC. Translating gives CAISSRSYEQYF.

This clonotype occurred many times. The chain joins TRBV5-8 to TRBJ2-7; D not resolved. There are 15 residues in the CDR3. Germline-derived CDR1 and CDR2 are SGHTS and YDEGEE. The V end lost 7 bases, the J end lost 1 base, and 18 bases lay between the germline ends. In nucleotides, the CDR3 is TGTGCCAGCGGACGGCCCCTCCCAATGTCCTACGAGCAGTACTTC. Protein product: CASGRPLPMSYEQYF.

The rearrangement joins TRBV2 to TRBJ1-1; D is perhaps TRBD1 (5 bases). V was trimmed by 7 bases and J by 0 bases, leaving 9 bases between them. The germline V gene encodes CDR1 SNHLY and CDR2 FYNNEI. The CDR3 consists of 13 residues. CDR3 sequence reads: CASNGHLNTEAFF. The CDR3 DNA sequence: TGTGCCAGCAACGGACATCTGAACACTGAAGCTTTCTTT.

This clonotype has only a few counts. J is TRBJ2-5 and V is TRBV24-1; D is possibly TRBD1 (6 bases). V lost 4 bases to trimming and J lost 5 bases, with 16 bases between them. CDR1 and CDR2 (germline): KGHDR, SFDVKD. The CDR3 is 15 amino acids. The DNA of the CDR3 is TGTGCCACCAGTGACCCGGACAGTTGGCGGGAGACCCAGTACTTC. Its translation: CATSDPDSWRETQYF.

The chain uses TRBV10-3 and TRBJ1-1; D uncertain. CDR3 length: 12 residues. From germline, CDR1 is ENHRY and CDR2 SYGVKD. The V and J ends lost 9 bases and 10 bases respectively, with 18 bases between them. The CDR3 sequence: CAIQQPGTRAFF. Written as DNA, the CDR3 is TGTGCCATTCAGCAGCCGGGAACCCGAGCTTTCTTT.

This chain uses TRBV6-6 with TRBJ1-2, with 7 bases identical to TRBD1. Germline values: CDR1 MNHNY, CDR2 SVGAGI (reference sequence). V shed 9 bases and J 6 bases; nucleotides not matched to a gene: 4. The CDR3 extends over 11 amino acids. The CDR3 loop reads CARFTGDGYTF. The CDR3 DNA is TGTGCCAGGTTTACAGGGGATGGCTACACCTTC.

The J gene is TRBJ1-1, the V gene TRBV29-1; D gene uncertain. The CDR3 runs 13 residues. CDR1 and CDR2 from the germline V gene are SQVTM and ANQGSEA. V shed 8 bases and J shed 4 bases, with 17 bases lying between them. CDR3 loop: CSQDVHGLTEAFF. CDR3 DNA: TGCAGCCAAGATGTTCACGGTCTCACTGAAGCTTTCTTT.